The rows below give T cell receptor beta chains drawn from one sample of a study of graft-versus-host responses after intestinal transplantation. These receptors have no known antigen. TCRdb's copy holds only in-frame clones and misses some; the assay was immunoSEQ multiplex PCR. The data show about 38,000 clones, approximately 95% seen once. Sequenced material: unstimulated CD4+ T cells sorted from spleen or lymph node cells, taken before transplant. The receptors come from a human donor who was the organ donor for an intestinal transplant. CDR3s include the opening cysteine and the closing phenylalanine or tryptophan. D genes are given only for firm matches. Only some rows state a clone size, as once, few, many or a class for expanded clones.

clone_size | j_call | v_call | d_call | cdr3_length | cdr3_nt | cdr3_aa
. | TRBJ2-1 | TRBV10-2 | . | 15 | TGCGCCAGCAGTGAGTCAAGGCAGATCTACAATGAGCAGTTCTTC | CASSESRQIYNEQFF
. | TRBJ1-6 | TRBV30 | TRBD1 | 17 | TGTGCCTGGAGTGTTGTCAGGACAGGGGGCAACAGTTCACCCCTCCACTTT | CAWSVVRTGGNSSPLHF
few | TRBJ2-7 | TRBV6-6 | . | 15 | TGTGCCAGCAGTTTGAGACAGGTCAGCTCCTACGAGCAGTACTTC | CASSLRQVSSYEQYF
. | TRBJ1-2 | TRBV6-1 | . | 16 | TGTGCCAGCAGTGATTGGGGGTGGCAGGGAGCCTATGGCTACACCTTC | CASSDWGWQGAYGYTF
once | TRBJ2-3 | TRBV11-2 | TRBD1 | 15 | TGTGCCAGCAGCCGGGGACAGGGCGGCACAGATACGCAGTATTTT | CASSRGQGGTDTQYF
once | TRBJ2-5 | TRBV7-9 | TRBD2 | 14 | TGTGCCAGCAGCTTAGCGCGGGGGATGGAGACCCAGTACTTC | CASSLARGMETQYF
. | TRBJ1-5 | TRBV30 | . | 16 | TGTGCCTGGAGTTCTCCTACAGGAACTAGCAATCAGCCCCAGCATTTT | CAWSSPTGTSNQPQHF
. | TRBJ2-7 | TRBV7-6 | . | 17 | TGTGCCAGCAGCCCCAGGGGGGGACAGCTATTTTCCTACGAGCAGTACTTC | CASSPRGGQLFSYEQYF
. | TRBJ1-2 | TRBV11-2 | . | 14 | TGTGCCAGCAGCTTAGCACAGGTCAACTATGGCTACACCTTC | CASSLAQVNYGYTF
. | TRBJ2-5 | TRBV5-4 | . | 15 | TGTGCCAGCAGCTTGGGAGTTTCTCCGCAAGAGACCCAGTACTTC | CASSLGVSPQETQYF
. | TRBJ2-7 | TRBV7-9 | . | 12 | TGTGCCAGCAGCTCTACAGGCAACGGACAGTACTTC | CASSSTGNGQYF
. | TRBJ2-1 | TRBV4-3 | TRBD2 | 18 | TGCGCCAGCAGCCAGATAGCGGGGGGCCCCTACTCCTACAATGAGCAGTTCTTC | CASSQIAGGPYSYNEQFF
. | TRBJ1-5 | TRBV6-4 | . | 12 | TGTGCCAGCAGAGACAGCAATCAGCCCCAGCATTTT | CASRDSNQPQHF
. | TRBJ2-2 | TRBV4-3 | . | 13 | TGCGCCAGCAGCCAAGATAGCACCGGGGAGCTGTTTTTT | CASSQDSTGELFF
. | TRBJ1-2 | TRBV2 | . | 10 | TGTGCCAGCAGTCCGCGGGGCCCAGGGTTC | CASSPRGPGF
. | TRBJ1-2 | TRBV28 | TRBD1 | 14 | TGTGCCGGGGCCAGGGGGGGACCTAACTATGGCTACACCTTC | CAGARGGPNYGYTF
. | TRBJ2-5 | TRBV28 | TRBD2 | 18 | TGTGCCAGCAGTCGGATGCCGGGACTAGCGGGGGGAAGGGAGACCCAGTACTTC | CASSRMPGLAGGRETQYF
. | TRBJ2-3 | TRBV19 | TRBD1 | 16 | TGTGCCAGTAGTCCTCGGGACAGGGGATACACAGATACGCAGTATTTT | CASSPRDRGYTDTQYF
. | TRBJ1-1 | TRBV5-4 | . | 15 | TGTGCCAGCAGCTTGGGGGACGGAAGGAACACTGAAGCTTTCTTT | CASSLGDGRNTEAFF
. | TRBJ1-5 | TRBV6-1 | TRBD1 | 15 | TGTGCCAGCAGTGCGGACAGGGGGCGGACTCAGCCCCAGCATTTT | CASSADRGRTQPQHF
. | TRBJ1-1 | TRBV7-9 | . | 14 | TGTGCCAGCAGCTTAGCGGGGGCGTACACTGAAGCTTTCTTT | CASSLAGAYTEAFF
. | TRBJ2-3 | TRBV2 | . | 15 | TGTGCCAGCAGTACGGCTCGCGGGAGCACAGATACGCAGTATTTT | CASSTARGSTDTQYF
. | TRBJ1-5 | TRBV4-3 | . | 15 | TGCGCCAGCAGCCAAGTATCAGGTCGCAATCAGCCCCAGCATTTT | CASSQVSGRNQPQHF
. | TRBJ1-5 | TRBV15 | TRBD1 | 18 | TGTGCCACCAGCAGAGGCAGAACCGGGACAGGGCTCAATCAGCCCCAGCATTTT | CATSRGRTGTGLNQPQHF
. | TRBJ2-5 | TRBV19 | TRBD2 | 15 | TGTGCCAGTAGTAGGACTAGCGGGGGGGCAGAGACCCAGTACTTC | CASSRTSGGAETQYF
. | TRBJ2-3 | TRBV4-2 | . | 15 | TGTGCCAGCAGCCAAGATGGGACTAGCACAGATACGCAGTATTTT | CASSQDGTSTDTQYF
. | TRBJ1-5 | TRBV5-6 | . | 16 | TGTGCCAGCAGCCCGTGGGAGGCGTATAGCAATCAGCCCCAGCATTTT | CASSPWEAYSNQPQHF
. | TRBJ2-3 | TRBV30 | . | 14 | TGTGCCTGGAGTTCGGTCCAACTCACAGATACGCAGTATTTT | CAWSSVQLTDTQYF
. | TRBJ2-4 | TRBV5-1 | . | 15 | TGCGCCAGCTCCTTGGAGGGGGGGGCCAAAAACATTCAGTACTTC | CASSLEGGAKNIQYF
. | TRBJ1-2 | TRBV28 | TRBD1 | 14 | TGTGCCAGCAGTCGAGGGAGGACAGGGAAAGGCTACACCTTC | CASSRGRTGKGYTF
few | TRBJ1-3 | TRBV19 | . | 16 | TGTGCCAGTAGTTCGCGCCAGACAGGCATTGGAAACACCATATATTTT | CASSSRQTGIGNTIYF
. | TRBJ2-5 | TRBV5-4 | TRBD1 | 16 | TGTGCCAGCAGCTTGGCTGGACAGGGGGGAGGAGAGACCCAGTACTTC | CASSLAGQGGGETQYF
once | TRBJ1-2 | TRBV6-1 | . | 14 | TGTGCCAGCAGCCCGACGGAGTATATCTATGGCTACACCTTC | CASSPTEYIYGYTF